The rows below give T cell receptor beta chains drawn from one sample of a study of graft-versus-host responses after intestinal transplantation. No antigen has been identified for these receptors. Method: immunoSEQ multiplex PCR; TCRdb's copy keeps in-frame clones and lacks some. The sample records approximately 90,000 clones, around 93% being singletons. The sequencing here drew on unstimulated CD8+ T cells sorted from spleen or lymph node cells, taken before transplant. Source of these receptors: a human donor who was the organ donor for an intestinal transplant. Both conserved end residues are part of each CDR3. A D gene is named only where the DNA matches it firmly. Rows give clone size only sometimes, using once, few, many, or a class for an expanded clone.

>TRBV7-9|few|TRBJ2-2|TRBD2
TGTGCCAGCAGCTCCACAAGGACTAGCGGGTGCGACACCGGGGAGCTGTTTTTT
CASSSTRTSGCDTGELFF
>TRBV6-5|-|TRBJ2-3|-
TGTGCCAGCGAAGGGGGAACAGATACGCAGTATTTT
CASEGGTDTQYF
>TRBV27|-|TRBJ1-1|-
TGTGCGGCGGGGGGGGCTGAAGCTTTCTTT
CAAGGAEAFF
>TRBV2|-|TRBJ2-1|TRBD2
TGTGCCAGCATTAGTAGCGGGGGCGCATCCTACAATGAGCAGTTCTTC
CASISSGGASYNEQFF
>TRBV29-1|once|TRBJ1-5|TRBD1
TGCAGCGTTTGGACAGGGAATAGCAATCAGCCCCAGCATTTT
CSVWTGNSNQPQHF
>TRBV7-8|-|TRBJ2-1|TRBD1
TGTGCCAGCAGCCTGGACCGGGACAGGGGCTACAATGAGCAGTTCTTC
CASSLDRDRGYNEQFF
>TRBV9|-|TRBJ2-1|-
TGTGCCAGCAGCGTAGCGTTTGGGTACTTCTATGAGCAGTTCTTC
CASSVAFGYFYEQFF
>TRBV6-5|-|TRBJ2-7|-
TGTGCCAGCAGTTTAGCGGACACCTACGAGCAGTACTTC
CASSLADTYEQYF
>TRBV28|-|TRBJ2-7|TRBD2
TGTGCCAGCAGTTTAGTGGGACTAGCGGAGCAGTACTTC
CASSLVGLAEQYF
>TRBV15|-|TRBJ1-5|-
TGTGCCACCACCACAGGGTTCGGGAATCAGCCCCAGCATTTT
CATTTGFGNQPQHF
>TRBV7-3|-|TRBJ2-3|TRBD2
TGTGCCAGCAGCCCCACCCCCGGACTAGCGGGGGGGTTAGATACGCAGTATTTT
CASSPTPGLAGGLDTQYF
>TRBV5-6|-|TRBJ2-7|-
TGTGCCAGCACCTCCTTATCTCGGTTCCGATCGGTGTACGAGCAGTACTTC
CASTSLSRFRSVYEQYF
>TRBV4-1|once|TRBJ2-7|-
TGCGCCAGCAGCCAAGAGGCCAGAACCTCCTACGAGCAGTACTTC
CASSQEARTSYEQYF
>TRBV7-2|once|TRBJ1-1|-
TGTGCCAGCAGCTATAGACGCACTGAAGCTTTCTTT
CASSYRRTEAFF
>TRBV10-3|-|TRBJ1-5|-
TGTGCCATCAGTGATGGTTATTTCAAGGGGCGAGGAGATCAGCCCCAGCATTTT
CAISDGYFKGRGDQPQHF
>TRBV7-2|-|TRBJ2-7|TRBD2
TGTGCCAGCAGCTCGACCGCGGGACTAGCGGGAGTTTACACCTACGAGCAGTACTTC
CASSSTAGLAGVYTYEQYF
>TRBV2|-|TRBJ2-7|TRBD2
TGTGCCAGCAAACCGGGACTAGCGTACGAGCAGTACTTC
CASKPGLAYEQYF
>TRBV9|-|TRBJ1-1|-
TGTGCCAGCACCCCCGCCGGCCCTGTAGGGTCTGAAGCTTTCTTT
CASTPAGPVGSEAFF
>TRBV4-1|once|TRBJ2-7|TRBD1
TGCGCCAGCAGCCCCGCGGACAGGGGAGGTTACGAGCAGTACTTC
CASSPADRGGYEQYF
>TRBV5-1|-|TRBJ2-1|TRBD1
TGCGCCAGCAGCCCTAACCGACAGGGCTTCATCTACAATGAGCAGTTCTTC
CASSPNRQGFIYNEQFF
>TRBV6-1|-|TRBJ1-5|-
TGTGCCAGCATTTCGTTGGGGGGCAATCAGCCCCAGCATTTT
CASISLGGNQPQHF
>TRBV2|once|TRBJ2-5|-
TGTGCCAGCAGTGGGTGGGCTAGCGCGGAAGAGACCCAGTACTTC
CASSGWASAEETQYF
>TRBV30|-|TRBJ2-7|TRBD1
TGTGCCTGGAGTGCCGGGACAGGTGACGACGAGCAGTACTTC
CAWSAGTGDDEQYF
>TRBV14|-|TRBJ2-1|TRBD2
TGTGCCAGCAGCCAAGAGGAGTCAGTGTCAGATTTGCTAGCGGAAAGCTCCTACAATGAGCAGTTCTTC
CASSQEESVSDLLAESSYNEQFF
>TRBV27|-|TRBJ2-1|TRBD1
TGTGCCAGCAGCGGCCTGACAGGGGGCTACAATGAGCAGTTCTTC
CASSGLTGGYNEQFF
>TRBV29-1|-|TRBJ1-1|-
TGCAGCGTTGAAAGTGGTCCCGGGAGCTTCTTT
CSVESGPGSFF
>TRBV19|few|TRBJ1-1|TRBD1
TGTGCCAGCTATCCCGGGACAGGTACACTGAACACTGAAGCTTTCTTT
CASYPGTGTLNTEAFF
>TRBV29-1|-|TRBJ2-7|TRBD2
TGCAGCGTTTTGCTAGCGGGAGACTACGAGCAGTACTTC
CSVLLAGDYEQYF
>TRBV6-1|-|TRBJ1-2|TRBD1
TGTGCCAGCAGTTTGGCCTCGAGACAGGGAGAAGGCTACACCTTC
CASSLASRQGEGYTF
>TRBV5-1|-|TRBJ2-5|TRBD2
TGCGCCAGCAGCGTTCGCGGGGGGCCTTGGGAGACCCAGTACTTC
CASSVRGGPWETQYF
>TRBV19|-|TRBJ1-1|TRBD1
TGTGCCAGTAGCCCACAGGGGAACACGGAAGCTTTCTTT
CASSPQGNTEAFF
>TRBV7-9|-|TRBJ2-3|-
TGTGCCAGCAGCTTAGCGGGGCAGGGGCATCTGTATTTT
CASSLAGQGHLYF
>TRBV7-9|few|TRBJ1-1|TRBD1
TGTGCCAGCAGCCAACGTGGGACAGGAAACACTGAAGCTTTCTTT
CASSQRGTGNTEAFF
>TRBV11-2|-|TRBJ2-7|-
TGTGCCAGCAGCTTAGCGGGTCCTAGCTACGAGCAGTACTTC
CASSLAGPSYEQYF
>TRBV2|-|TRBJ2-2|TRBD2
TGTGCCAGCAGTGGGACTAGCGGGAACACCGGGGAGCTGTTTTTT
CASSGTSGNTGELFF
>TRBV7-6|once|TRBJ2-5|-
TGTGCCAGCAGCTTAGAGCTGACCGGGGCAGAGACCCAGTACTTC
CASSLELTGAETQYF
>TRBV7-3|-|TRBJ2-7|-
TGTGCCAGCAGCTTGTCAGGCAATCACGAGCAGTACTTC
CASSLSGNHEQYF
>TRBV6-1|-|TRBJ2-6|-
TGTGCCAGCAGTGAAGAATACTCTGGGGCCAACGTCCTGACTTTC
CASSEEYSGANVLTF
>TRBV14|-|TRBJ2-7|-
TGTGCCAGCAGCCAAATCGTCGGGGGTAACGAGCAGTACTTC
CASSQIVGGNEQYF
>TRBV4-1|-|TRBJ1-1|-
TGCGCCAGCAGCCAAGATATCCCCCCCGGATTCAACACTGAAGCTTTCTTT
CASSQDIPPGFNTEAFF
>TRBV7-2|-|TRBJ2-7|-
TGTGCCAGCAGCGACAGTACCAAGCAGTACTTC
CASSDSTKQYF
>TRBV11-2|-|TRBJ2-1|TRBD2
TGTGCCAGCAGCTTATTAGCGCCCGCGGGAGGAGCTGGGGATGAGCAGTTCTTC
CASSLLAPAGGAGDEQFF
>TRBV6-1|-|TRBJ2-1|TRBD2
TGTGCCAGCAGTGCCCCGGGTAGCGGGAGGGTCAATGAGCAGTTCTTC
CASSAPGSGRVNEQFF
>TRBV6-5|-|TRBJ2-1|-
TGTGCCAGCAGTCCTTCCCATTACAATGAGCAGTTCTTC
CASSPSHYNEQFF
>TRBV4-1|-|TRBJ1-1|TRBD1
TGCGCCAGCAGCCAAGACCCAATCGACAGGGACACTGAAGCTTTCTTT
CASSQDPIDRDTEAFF
>TRBV4-1|-|TRBJ1-3|TRBD1
TGCGCCAGCAGCCCAGGCTGGGACAGGGGGCTTTCTGGAAACACCATATATTTT
CASSPGWDRGLSGNTIYF
>TRBV7-8|-|TRBJ1-5|-
TGTGCCAGCAGCTGGAGCGGCGGGGGAGCTGGGAATCAGCCCCAGCATTTT
CASSWSGGGAGNQPQHF
>TRBV11-3|-|TRBJ2-1|TRBD2
TGTGCCAGCAGCTTAACTAGCGGGAGGGCCTTCTACAATGAGCAGTTCTTC
CASSLTSGRAFYNEQFF
>TRBV4-1|-|TRBJ1-1|-
TGCGCCAGCAGCCAATTTCGGGGGAACACTGAAGCTTTCTTT
CASSQFRGNTEAFF
>TRBV5-1|-|TRBJ2-1|-
TGCGCCAGCAGCTTGGGAGCGTGGGAGCAGTTCTTC
CASSLGAWEQFF
>TRBV19|once|TRBJ1-1|-
TGTGCCAGTTTTTCCAGGGTGAACACTGAAGCTTTCTTT
CASFSRVNTEAFF
>TRBV5-1|-|TRBJ2-7|-
TGCGCCAGCAGCCCAGAGGACGGCGCCTACGAGCAGTACTTC
CASSPEDGAYEQYF